This T cell receptor (beta chain) was identified in a study of cytomegalovirus exposure and HLA in healthy donors. Study background: Most donors, around 81% of roughly 400 genotyped, fell in the Caucasian-associated ancestry cluster.

Germline CDR1 is SGHRS and CDR2 is YFSETQ. The length of the CDR3 is 15 residues. With regard to this clone: As yet, its antigen is unknown. Germline is not matched at one junction end, which may reflect a read error.

Study-level results: Analysis performed later showed TCR beta chains linked to HLA being more clonally expanded than equally common others. The study put some 150 TCR beta chains on its list as cytomegalovirus-associated.

The PCR ran on 60 Vbeta and 13 Jbeta primers. Assay used: immunoSEQ multiplex PCR; TCRdb lists only in-frame clones, some missing. The table has roughly 190,000 clones, 83% seen once; the top ten hold under 2%. This TCR derives from a man aged 40-50 years in good health and CMV-seropositive. This rearrangement joins TRBV5-1 to TRBJ2-7; 12 nucleotides agree with TRBD1. Material: PBMCs. The CDR3 DNA reads TGCGCCAGCAGCCCCCCGGGACAGGGGGCCAACGAGCAGCACTTC. Encoded protein: CASSPPGQGANEQHF.